A single sample gave rise to the 8 T cell receptor beta chains below, sequenced in a study of blood T cell repertoires in COVID-19 (dated by TCRdb to the early 2020s). Library creation used the immunoSEQ multiplex PCR assay. Here the immuneACCESS table is served through TCRdb, limited to in-frame sequences with V and J called. Missing clones are a known gap in these copies; in checked studies unresolved V genes cover under half, and the rest lacks a known reason. This sample gives about 42,000 clones in total; around 81% of them show up just once. The leading ten clones occupy 5.4% of the sample. Sequenced: peripheral blood. Every receptor here comes from a man aged 45-65 years with active COVID-19.

This chain links TRBV5-4 with TRBJ1-1, with D unclear. Germline V gives CDR1 SGHNT, CDR2 YYREEE (reference sequence). The CDR3 totals 13 residues. The ends were cut back, 5 bases at V and 1 base at J, with 9 bases in the middle. CDR3 region: CASSLLPNTEAFF. The DNA of the CDR3 is TGTGCCAGCAGTCTTCTACCGAACACTGAAGCTTTCTTT. Based on the CDR3 plus reference TRBV5-4 and TRBJ1-1, the full variable domain is ETGVTQSPTHLIKTRGQQVTLRCSSQSGHNTVSWYQQALGQGPQFIFQYYREEENGRGNFPPRFSGLQFPNYSSELNVNALELDDSALYLCASSLLPNTEAFFGQGTRLTVV.

The J gene is TRBJ2-1, the V gene TRBV18; TRBD1 matches at 11 bases. The CDR3 runs 15 residues. V was pared by 4 bases and J by 7 bases, with 6 bases of the junction left unmatched. Per the germline V gene, CDR1 is KGHSH and CDR2 is LQKENI. CDR3 sequence reads: CASSLGQGAQNEQFF. CDR3 DNA: TGTGCCAGCTCACTCGGACAGGGGGCGCAGAATGAGCAGTTCTTC.

This chain joins TRBV5-4 and TRBJ2-2; the match to TRBD1 covers 8 bases. Germline CDR1 reads SGHNT; CDR2 reads YYREEE (reference sequence). V lost 5 bases to trimming and J lost 1 base; unmatched junction nucleotides: 13. This CDR3 comprises 18 residues. The CDR3: CASRPRTTGTGNTGELFF. The CDR3 nucleotides read TGTGCCAGCAGACCTAGAACCACCGGGACAGGGAACACCGGGGAGCTGTTTTTT.

CDR3 sequence: CASNKGNTYNEQFF. DNA for the CDR3: TGTGCCAGTAATAAGGGGAACACCTACAATGAGCAGTTCTTC. The chain joins TRBV19 to TRBJ2-1, with a tentative D call TRBD1 (5 bases). The CDR3 is 14 residues long. Germline CDR1 reads LNHDA; CDR2 reads SQIVND (reference sequence). Trimming took off 7 bases at V and 2 bases at J, with 12 bases between the two ends.

The chain links TRBV4-2 to TRBJ1-2; D call uncertain. Germline loops: CDR1 LGHNA, CDR2 YNFKEQ. Trimming removed 4 bases at V and 5 bases at J, with 14 bases between. This CDR3 has 14 residues. The CDR3 coding sequence is TGTGCCAGCAGCCCAGGATGGTTTAAGTATGGCTACACCTTC. Its protein is CASSPGWFKYGYTF.

This rearrangement joins TRBV5-1 to TRBJ2-1; D is ambiguous. Trimming shortened V by 0 bases and J by 10 bases, and 14 bases separated the two germline ends. This CDR3 region has 14 residues. In germline, CDR1 is SGHRS, CDR2 YFSETQ. The CDR3: CASSLGWQVREQFF. The CDR3 DNA reads TGCGCCAGCAGCTTGGGGTGGCAGGTTCGCGAGCAGTTCTTC.

This clone has just a few counts. The gene calls are TRBV10-3 and TRBJ2-7, with 9 positions matching TRBD2. Losses at the gene ends were 2 bases for V and 2 bases for J; bases not matched to a gene: 7. The CDR3 is made up of 16 amino acids. Germline assignment: CDR1 ENHRY and CDR2 SYGVKD. The CDR3: CAISERDSGSPYEQYF. The CDR3 DNA follows: TGTGCCATCAGTGAGAGGGATAGCGGGAGCCCCTACGAGCAGTACTTC.

In DNA, the CDR3 is TGTGCCAGCAGCTTTTCTATCGAGACTAATGAAAAACTGTTTTTT. Translating gives CASSFSIETNEKLFF. The chain uses TRBV5-5 and TRBJ1-4; D is ambiguous. Per the germline V gene, CDR1 is SGHKS and CDR2 is YYEKEE (reference sequence). The CDR3 length is 15 residues. V lost 2 bases, J lost 2 bases, and 10 bases lay in between.